Here is one TCR beta chain with its context. This sample was included in a study of cytomegalovirus exposure and HLA in healthy donors. CDR3 length: 15 residues. CDR1 is MNHEY and CDR2 is SMNVEV in the germline V gene (reference sequence). The PCR made use of 60 Vbeta and 13 Jbeta primers. The repertoire was sequenced with immunoSEQ multiplex PCR; TCRdb's copy has only in-frame clones and lacks some. The data hold roughly 140,000 clones, with 60% to 80% observed a single time. This chain joins TRBV27 and TRBJ2-5; 8 positions match TRBD1. The DNA end favors TRBJ2-7, so the J call may be wrong. The clonotype was recovered from a woman younger than 45 in good health and CMV-seronegative. The specimen was PBMCs. The chain's CDR3 is CASSPRDRLSYEQYF. The CDR3 nucleotides are TGTGCCAGCAGTCCTCGGGACAGGCTTTCCTACGAGCAGTACTTC.